These 3 T cell receptor beta chains originate from one sample sequenced in a study of cytomegalovirus exposure and HLA in healthy donors (TCRdb year 2017). The library was prepared using the immunoSEQ multiplex PCR assay. For the multiplex PCR, a mixture combining 60 forward primers for TCR Vbeta segments and 13 reverse primers for TCR Jbeta segments was used. This immuneACCESS table, as held by TCRdb, lists in-frame sequences with V and J called but not all clones. Of the missing ones, under half trace to an unresolved V gene in checked studies; the others have no known cause. A total of about 120,000 clones appear in this sample, approximately 80% of them only once. Roughly 5% of the sample rests with the top ten. Sequences were obtained from PBMCs. All receptors come from a man between 45 and 60 years old in good health and CMV-seropositive.

The chain combines TRBV19 with TRBJ2-7; TRBD1 agrees at 9 bases. Germline CDR1 is LNHDA and CDR2 is SQIVND (reference sequence). The J segment lost 6 bases and the V segment lost 7 bases, leaving 10 bases of the junction unmatched. The CDR3 totals 14 residues. CDR3 residues: CASTPTGGGGEQYF. In DNA form, the CDR3 reads TGTGCCAGTACTCCGACAGGGGGAGGGGGCGAGCAGTACTTC.

The CDR3 sequence is CARSLKGQGDSPLHF. The CDR3 nucleotides read TGTGCCAGAAGCTTGAAGGGACAGGGAGATTCACCCCTCCACTTT. The chain couples TRBV5-3 to TRBJ1-6; 9 nucleotides align to TRBD1. TRBV5-3 is treated as an ORF (open reading frame) with a function not yet certain. The length of the CDR3 is 15 residues. J gave up 8 bases and V 1 base, and 4 bases lay outside the gene matches.

J is TRBJ2-1 and V is TRBV18; 8 bases align to TRBD1. V shed 6 bases, J shed 6 bases, and the junction held 7 bases outside the gene matches. This CDR3 comprises 14 residues. Germline lookup yields CDR1 KGHSH and CDR2 LQKENI. As DNA, the CDR3 is TGTGCCAGCTCCGTCCTGACAGGGGTCAATGAGCAGTTCTTC. It codes for CASSVLTGVNEQFF.